The rows below give T cell receptor beta chains drawn from one sample of a study of Ad26.COV2.S vaccination and SARS-CoV-2 variants. The method was immunoSEQ multiplex PCR; TCRdb's version includes in-frame clones alone and lacks a portion of them. The sample has 440,000 or so clones, 90% seen once; the top ten hold around 4.5%. This material consisted of peripheral blood, taken in a trial of Ad26.COV2.S vaccine versus placebo. Receptors were obtained from a person aged 18-65 years who received the Ad26.COV2.S COVID-19 vaccine or a placebo. CDR3s include the opening cysteine and the closing phenylalanine or tryptophan.

j_gene: TRBJ2-5; v_gene: TRBV6-5; CDR3aa: CASSRNRDNQETQYF
j_gene: TRBJ2-7; v_gene: TRBV6-6; CDR3aa: CASSYPQGPHPYEQYF
j_gene: TRBJ2-1; v_gene: TRBV6-6; CDR3aa: CAHRGGLAVHEQFF
j_gene: TRBJ1-1; v_gene: TRBV30; CDR3aa: CAWSDRVDTEAFF
j_gene: TRBJ2-2; v_gene: TRBV5-1; CDR3aa: CASSIQGQNTGELFF
j_gene: TRBJ2-7; v_gene: TRBV7-8; CDR3aa: CASSLPSTGFRNEQYF
j_gene: TRBJ1-1; v_gene: TRBV6-5; CDR3aa: CASSYTRANTEAFF
j_gene: TRBJ2-7; v_gene: TRBV7-8; CDR3aa: CASSSPRAGASYEQYF
j_gene: TRBJ2-2; v_gene: TRBV19; CDR3aa: CASSPERDRVPGELFF
j_gene: TRBJ1-1; v_gene: TRBV5-1; CDR3aa: CASSLGYRGRGTEAFF
j_gene: TRBJ2-3; v_gene: TRBV19; CDR3aa: CASRRSGVVAPQYF
j_gene: TRBJ2-1; v_gene: TRBV7-3; CDR3aa: CASSLKLAGEEFF
j_gene: TRBJ1-2; v_gene: TRBV28; CDR3aa: CASSPGSNYGYTF
j_gene: TRBJ2-2; v_gene: TRBV7-2; CDR3aa: CASSLNVLSGELFF
j_gene: TRBJ2-7; v_gene: TRBV28; CDR3aa: CASSSGPIYEQYF
j_gene: TRBJ1-2; v_gene: TRBV5-5; CDR3aa: CASSLGVGARGVYGYTF
j_gene: TRBJ1-3; v_gene: TRBV6-6; CDR3aa: CASFRGKAIYF
j_gene: TRBJ1-5; v_gene: TRBV28; CDR3aa: CASSFRAWEPQHF
j_gene: TRBJ2-7; v_gene: TRBV5-1; CDR3aa: CASSLGTEQYF
j_gene: TRBJ2-7; v_gene: TRBV4-1; CDR3aa: CASSQGLAGLGQYF
j_gene: TRBJ2-1; v_gene: TRBV6-2/TRBV6-3; CDR3aa: CASSYDGGYNEQFF
j_gene: TRBJ2-1; v_gene: TRBV11-2; CDR3aa: CASSFGTLGANEQFF
j_gene: TRBJ2-1; v_gene: TRBV7-3; CDR3aa: CASSFWPTSNNEQFF
j_gene: TRBJ1-4; v_gene: TRBV5-8; CDR3aa: CASSPGQGKGEKLFF
j_gene: TRBJ2-1; v_gene: TRBV11-3; CDR3aa: CASSLDVTSLHEQFF
j_gene: TRBJ1-2; v_gene: TRBV27; CDR3aa: CASSLNLPTVSNYGYTF
j_gene: TRBJ2-7; v_gene: TRBV10-3; CDR3aa: CATRTSGELGEQYF
j_gene: TRBJ2-3; v_gene: TRBV14; CDR3aa: CASSPYGDTQYF
j_gene: TRBJ1-2; v_gene: TRBV19; CDR3aa: CASSIPGQGWNYGYTF
j_gene: TRBJ2-7; v_gene: TRBV13; CDR3aa: CASSQRDYSYEQYF
j_gene: TRBJ2-5; v_gene: TRBV11-3; CDR3aa: CASSLGVPGYRQETQYF
j_gene: TRBJ2-3; v_gene: TRBV27; CDR3aa: CASSLNGWASTDTQYF
j_gene: TRBJ1-2; v_gene: TRBV15; CDR3aa: CATSRDREYRIYGYTF
j_gene: TRBJ2-6; v_gene: TRBV28; CDR3aa: CASSPTSGANVLTF
j_gene: TRBJ2-1; v_gene: TRBV3-1/TRBV3-2; CDR3aa: CASSQEGLAGGRLYNEQFF
j_gene: TRBJ2-3; v_gene: TRBV28; CDR3aa: CASTSTDTQYF
j_gene: TRBJ2-7; v_gene: TRBV6-2/TRBV6-3; CDR3aa: CASSYSVYEQYF
j_gene: TRBJ2-1; v_gene: TRBV7-9; CDR3aa: CASSFRSSGSTYNEQFF
j_gene: TRBJ2-3; v_gene: TRBV7-3; CDR3aa: CASSFFFRDTQYF
j_gene: TRBJ2-5; v_gene: TRBV28; CDR3aa: CASSLPSGDSKETQYF
j_gene: TRBJ1-1; v_gene: TRBV7-2; CDR3aa: CASSFGRANTEAFF
j_gene: TRBJ2-1; v_gene: TRBV9; CDR3aa: CASSVSASGSNEQFF
j_gene: TRBJ2-1; v_gene: TRBV27; CDR3aa: CASSPRDRASEQFF
j_gene: TRBJ2-7; v_gene: TRBV19; CDR3aa: CASSIGGLADEQYF
j_gene: TRBJ2-7; v_gene: TRBV19; CDR3aa: CASSLAGGPDSYEQYF
j_gene: TRBJ1-6; v_gene: TRBV3-1/TRBV3-2; CDR3aa: CASSRSGRYNSPLHF
j_gene: TRBJ1-1; v_gene: TRBV2; CDR3aa: CASSEVGFGTEAFF
j_gene: TRBJ1-4; v_gene: TRBV28; CDR3aa: CASRDRLGQGNEKLFF
j_gene: TRBJ1-2; v_gene: TRBV7-2; CDR3aa: CASSSLTLGVGYGYTF
j_gene: TRBJ1-4; v_gene: TRBV7-9; CDR3aa: CASSFTGFNEKLFF
j_gene: TRBJ2-1; v_gene: TRBV10-3; CDR3aa: CAISARGASSYNEQFF
j_gene: TRBJ2-2; v_gene: TRBV19; CDR3aa: CASSIDFPRSRTGELFF
j_gene: TRBJ2-7; v_gene: TRBV10-1; CDR3aa: CASPERGTGWCEQYF
j_gene: TRBJ2-7; v_gene: TRBV18; CDR3aa: CASSPGGRFYEQYF
j_gene: TRBJ1-2; v_gene: TRBV5-6; CDR3aa: CASSLGTSYGYTF
j_gene: TRBJ1-2; v_gene: TRBV5-6; CDR3aa: CASSKTGLGYGYTF
j_gene: TRBJ2-1; v_gene: TRBV5-5; CDR3aa: CASSIRPQHSGLDYNEQFF